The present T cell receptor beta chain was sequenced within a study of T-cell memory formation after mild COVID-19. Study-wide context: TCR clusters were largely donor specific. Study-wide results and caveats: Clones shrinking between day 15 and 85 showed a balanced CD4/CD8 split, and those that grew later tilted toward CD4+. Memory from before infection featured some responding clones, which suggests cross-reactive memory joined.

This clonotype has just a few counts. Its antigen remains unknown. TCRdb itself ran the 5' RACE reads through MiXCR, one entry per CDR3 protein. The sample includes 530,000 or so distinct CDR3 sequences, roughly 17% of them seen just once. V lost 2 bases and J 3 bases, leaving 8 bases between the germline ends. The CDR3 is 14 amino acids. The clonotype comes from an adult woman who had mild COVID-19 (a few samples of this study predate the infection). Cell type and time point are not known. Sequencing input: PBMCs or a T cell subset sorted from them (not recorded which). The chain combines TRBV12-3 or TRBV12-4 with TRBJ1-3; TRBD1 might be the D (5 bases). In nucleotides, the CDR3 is TGTGCCAGCAGTTTATTAGGGGATGGAAACACCATATATTTT. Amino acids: CASSLLGDGNTIYF.